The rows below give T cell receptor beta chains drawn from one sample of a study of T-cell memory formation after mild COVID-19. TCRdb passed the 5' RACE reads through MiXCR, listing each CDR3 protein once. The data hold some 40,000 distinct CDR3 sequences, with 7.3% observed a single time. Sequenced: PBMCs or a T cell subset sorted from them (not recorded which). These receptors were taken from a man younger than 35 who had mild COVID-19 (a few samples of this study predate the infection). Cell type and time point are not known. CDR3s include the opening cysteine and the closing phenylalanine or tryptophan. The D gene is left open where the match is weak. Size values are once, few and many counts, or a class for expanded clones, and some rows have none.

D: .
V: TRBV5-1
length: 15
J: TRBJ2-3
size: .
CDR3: CASSLGEYGTDTQYF
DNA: TGCGCCAGCAGCTTGGGGGAGTACGGCACAGATACGCAGTATTTT

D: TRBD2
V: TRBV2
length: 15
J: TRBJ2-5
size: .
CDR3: CASSGGSGGQETQYF
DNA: TGTGCCAGCAGTGGGGGTAGCGGGGGACAAGAGACCCAGTACTTC

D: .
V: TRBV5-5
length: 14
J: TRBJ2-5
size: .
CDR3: CASSLTTVQETQYF
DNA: TGTGCCAGCAGCTTGACGACAGTTCAAGAGACCCAGTACTTC

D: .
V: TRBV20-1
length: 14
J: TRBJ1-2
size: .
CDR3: CSAAGIGRSYGYTF
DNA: TGCAGTGCCGCGGGGATAGGGCGTAGCTATGGCTACACCTTC

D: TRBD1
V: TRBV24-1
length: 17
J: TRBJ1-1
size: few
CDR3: CATSDSRTGKANTEAFF
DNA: TGTGCCACCAGTGATTCCCGGACAGGGAAGGCAAACACTGAAGCTTTCTTT

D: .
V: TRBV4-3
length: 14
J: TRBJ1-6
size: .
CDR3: CASSQQSLHSPLHF
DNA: TGCGCCAGCAGCCAGCAGTCGCTCCATTCACCCCTCCACTTT

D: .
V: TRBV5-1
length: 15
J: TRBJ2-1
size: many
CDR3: CASNGASGSYNEQFF
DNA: TGCGCCAGCAACGGAGCCTCAGGCTCCTACAATGAGCAGTTCTTC

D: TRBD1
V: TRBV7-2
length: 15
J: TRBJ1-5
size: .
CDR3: CASSSQGGSNQPQHF
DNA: TGTGCCAGCAGCTCTCAGGGGGGTAGCAATCAGCCCCAGCATTTT

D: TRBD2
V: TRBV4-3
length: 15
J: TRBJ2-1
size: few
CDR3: CASSRRGGGTNEQFF
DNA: TGCGCCAGCAGCCGCCGCGGCGGGGGGACCAATGAGCAGTTCTTC

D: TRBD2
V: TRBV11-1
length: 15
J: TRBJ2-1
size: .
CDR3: CASSSTGTSANEQFF
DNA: TGTGCCAGCAGCTCTACCGGGACTAGTGCTAATGAGCAGTTCTTC

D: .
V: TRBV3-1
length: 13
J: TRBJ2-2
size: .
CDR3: CASRDFLDGELFF
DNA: TGTGCCAGCAGGGACTTCCTGGATGGGGAGCTGTTTTTT

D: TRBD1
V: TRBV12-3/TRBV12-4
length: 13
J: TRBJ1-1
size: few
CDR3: CASSLTGDTEAFF
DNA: TGTGCCAGCAGCTTGACAGGGGACACTGAAGCTTTCTTT

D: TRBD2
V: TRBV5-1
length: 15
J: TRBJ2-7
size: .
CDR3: CASRRLAGDDYEQYF
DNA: TGCGCCAGCAGACGACTAGCGGGGGACGACTACGAGCAGTACTTC

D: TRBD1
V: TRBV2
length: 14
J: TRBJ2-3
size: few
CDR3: CASSGDRSTDTQYF
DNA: TGTGCCAGCAGTGGGGACAGATCTACAGATACGCAGTATTTT

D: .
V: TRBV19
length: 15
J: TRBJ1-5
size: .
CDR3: CASSIDLSGNQPQHF
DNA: TGTGCCAGTAGTATAGATCTGAGTGGCAATCAGCCCCAGCATTTT

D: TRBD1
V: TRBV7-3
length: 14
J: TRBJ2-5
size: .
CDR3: CASSLTGGSETQYF
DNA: TGTGCCAGCAGCCTGACAGGGGGCAGTGAGACCCAGTACTTC

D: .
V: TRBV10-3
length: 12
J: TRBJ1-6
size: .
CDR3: CAMPGTRSPLHF
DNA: TGTGCCATGCCCGGGACCCGGTCACCCCTCCACTTT

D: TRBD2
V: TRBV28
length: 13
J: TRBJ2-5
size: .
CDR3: CASQAGAKETQYF
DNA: TGTGCCTCCCAGGCGGGAGCGAAGGAGACCCAGTACTTC

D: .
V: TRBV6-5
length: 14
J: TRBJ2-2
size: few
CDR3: CASSYSGFSGELFF
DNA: TGTGCCAGCAGTTACTCTGGGTTTTCCGGGGAGCTGTTTTTT

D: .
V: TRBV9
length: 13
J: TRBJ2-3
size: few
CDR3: CASSPNTGDTQYF
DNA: TGTGCCAGCAGCCCCAACACGGGAGATACGCAGTATTTT

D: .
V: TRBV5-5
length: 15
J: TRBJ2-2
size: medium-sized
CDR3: CASSLAPAGAGELFF
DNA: TGTGCCAGCAGCTTGGCTCCGGCAGGGGCCGGGGAGCTGTTTTTT

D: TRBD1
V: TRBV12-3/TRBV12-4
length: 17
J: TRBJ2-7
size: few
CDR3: CASSPGQGYYLRYEQYF
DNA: TGTGCCAGCAGTCCAGGACAGGGGTATTATCTTCGCTACGAGCAGTACTTC

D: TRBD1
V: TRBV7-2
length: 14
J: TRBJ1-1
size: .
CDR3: CASSLQGARTEAFF
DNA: TGTGCCAGCAGCTTACAGGGGGCAAGAACTGAAGCTTTCTTT

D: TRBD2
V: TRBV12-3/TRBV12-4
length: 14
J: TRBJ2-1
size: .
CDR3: CASSLARTSGQQFF
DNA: TGTGCCAGCAGTTTAGCCCGGACTAGCGGGCAGCAGTTCTTC

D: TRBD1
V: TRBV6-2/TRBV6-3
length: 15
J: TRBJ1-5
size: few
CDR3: CASSYHERTGQPQHF
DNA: TGTGCCAGCAGTTACCACGAACGGACAGGACAGCCCCAGCATTTT

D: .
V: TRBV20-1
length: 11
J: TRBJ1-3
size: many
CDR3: CSARGGNTIYF
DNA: TGCAGTGCTAGGGGAGGAAACACCATATATTTT

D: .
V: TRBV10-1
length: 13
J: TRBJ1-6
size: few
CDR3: CASSVEENSPLHF
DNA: TGCGCCAGCAGTGTGGAGGAGAATTCACCCCTCCACTTT

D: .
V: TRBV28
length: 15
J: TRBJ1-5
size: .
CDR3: CASSSADRINQPQHF
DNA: TGTGCCAGCAGTTCGGCAGACAGAATTAATCAGCCCCAGCATTTT

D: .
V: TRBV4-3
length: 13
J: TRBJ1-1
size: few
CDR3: CASSQQRNTEAFF
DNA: TGCGCCAGCAGTCAGCAACGTAACACTGAAGCTTTCTTT

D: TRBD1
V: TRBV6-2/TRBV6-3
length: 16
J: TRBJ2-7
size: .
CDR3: CASSSAGTGGDYEQYF
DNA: TGTGCCAGCAGTTCGGCCGGGACAGGGGGTGACTACGAGCAGTACTTC

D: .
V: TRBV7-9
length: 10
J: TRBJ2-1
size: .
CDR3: CASSFDEQFF
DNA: TGTGCCAGCAGCTTCGATGAGCAGTTCTTC

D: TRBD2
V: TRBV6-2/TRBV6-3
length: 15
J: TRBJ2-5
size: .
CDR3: CASGGTSGFQETQYF
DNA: TGTGCCAGCGGGGGGACTAGCGGGTTCCAAGAGACCCAGTACTTC

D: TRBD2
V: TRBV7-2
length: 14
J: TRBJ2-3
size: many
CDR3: CASSFSGGADTQYF
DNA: TGTGCCAGCAGCTTTAGCGGGGGGGCAGATACGCAGTATTTT

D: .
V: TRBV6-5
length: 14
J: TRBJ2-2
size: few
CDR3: CASSYLQGVEELFF
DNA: TGTGCCAGCAGTTACCTCCAGGGAGTCGAGGAGCTGTTTTTT

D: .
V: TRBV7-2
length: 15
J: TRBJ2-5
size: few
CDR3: CASSLMLGTQETQYF
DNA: TGTGCCAGCAGCTTAATGCTGGGTACCCAAGAGACCCAGTACTTC

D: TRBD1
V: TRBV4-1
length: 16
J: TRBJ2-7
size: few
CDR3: CASSLTLDRDSYEQYF
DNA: TGCGCCAGCAGCCTTACCTTAGACAGGGACTCCTACGAGCAGTACTTC

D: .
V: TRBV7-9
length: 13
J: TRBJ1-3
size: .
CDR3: CASSPTSGNTIYF
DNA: TGTGCCAGCAGTCCAACGTCTGGAAACACCATATATTTT

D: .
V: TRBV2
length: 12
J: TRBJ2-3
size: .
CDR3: CATSPGPGTQYF
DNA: TGTGCCACCAGCCCAGGACCGGGTACGCAGTATTTT

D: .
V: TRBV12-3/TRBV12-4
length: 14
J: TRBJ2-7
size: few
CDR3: CASSQEGGTYEQYF
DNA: TGTGCCAGCAGTCAGGAGGGGGGGACCTACGAGCAGTACTTC

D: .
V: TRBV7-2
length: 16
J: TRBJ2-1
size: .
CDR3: CASSLGAQSSYNEQFF
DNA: TGTGCCAGCAGCCTGGGGGCTCAGAGCTCCTACAATGAGCAGTTCTTC

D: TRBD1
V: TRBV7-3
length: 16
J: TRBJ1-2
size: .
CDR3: CASSGSTGTGRGGYTF
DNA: TGTGCCAGCAGCGGATCGACCGGGACAGGGCGCGGTGGCTACACCTTC

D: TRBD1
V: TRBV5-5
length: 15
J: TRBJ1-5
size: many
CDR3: CASRSDRGPGQPQHF
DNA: TGTGCCAGCAGGTCGGACAGGGGGCCGGGGCAGCCCCAGCATTTT

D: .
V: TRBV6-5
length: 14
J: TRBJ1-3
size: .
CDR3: CASRRGRSGNTIYF
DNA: TGTGCCAGCAGACGAGGACGCTCTGGAAACACCATATATTTT

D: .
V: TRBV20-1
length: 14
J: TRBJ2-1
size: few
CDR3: CSARVGTVLNEQFF
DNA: TGCAGTGCTAGAGTGGGGACCGTTCTCAATGAGCAGTTCTTC

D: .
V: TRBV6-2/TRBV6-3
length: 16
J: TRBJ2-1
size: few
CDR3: CASSYPKGGLGGEQFF
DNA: TGTGCCAGCAGTTACCCGAAGGGGGGCCTGGGGGGTGAGCAGTTCTTC

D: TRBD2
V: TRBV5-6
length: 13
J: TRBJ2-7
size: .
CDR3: CAKGLAGFYEQYF
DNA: TGTGCCAAGGGACTAGCGGGGTTCTACGAGCAGTACTTC